This paragraph covers one TCR beta chain sequence. This clonotype occurred a few times. Its binding antigen is unknown. The sample holds no much larger clone one base away, and base qualities are not on file. The data belong to a study of T-cell memory formation after mild COVID-19 (dated by TCRdb to about 2021). With regard to the full study: TCR sequence clusters from the two donors were largely donor specific. In a couple of donors, T-cell clones that expanded and contracted after mild COVID-19 were followed by sequencing TCRalpha and TCRbeta repertoires longitudinally. The cohort was made up of two young adult volunteers, one female and one male, who were previously healthy. General study outcomes and caveats: Contracting CD4+ clones were located mainly in the CM and EM memory subsets, whereas CD8+ clones were found to be enriched in EMRA. Balanced CD4/CD8 phenotypes were observed for clones contracting from day 15 to 85, whereas a bias towards CD4+ was observed for a second wave of clones expanding from day 15 to 37. Whether the second-wave clones peaking on day 37 were SARS-CoV-2 specific was not confirmed. The study covered only two mild cases, and larger cohorts including severe cases with pre-infection samples were considered necessary. Some responding clones were detected in pre-infection memory, which suggested that pre-existing cross-reactive memory T cells had joined the SARS-CoV-2 response.

The CDR3 runs 16 residues from the cysteine to the phenylalanine. Only the CDR3 DNA is retained, 48 bases long and in frame from the first base. According to the germline V gene, CDR1 reads LGHNA and CDR2 reads YNFKEQ. Trimming accounts for 1 base at V and 3 bases at J, while the number of junction bases matched to no gene is 3. Sequenced using an Illumina NovaSeq 6000. Using 5'RACE with constant-segment primers, TCRalpha and TCRbeta cDNA libraries were constructed, with sample barcodes and unique molecular identifiers added in the process. RNA was extracted from every sample with Trizol reagent. Amplification of the libraries took two PCR steps, and the second step added a second sample barcode plus Illumina TruSeq adapters. Sequencing of the libraries was done on an Illumina NovaSeq, producing 2 x 150 bp paired-end reads. The authors processed their data as follows. The reads were demultiplexed and collapsed into UMI-guided consensus sequences using migec v1.2.7. With mixcr v2.1.11, UMI consensuses were aligned to TRA and TRB V and J templates and assembled into clonotypes. Expanded or contracted clonotypes were those called significant by both edgeR and NoisET, with noise models trained on biological replicates. For edgeR calls, a false discovery rate-adjusted p below 0.01 and a log2 fold-change threshold of 1 were applied. PCA with hierarchical clustering of max-normalized trajectories of the 1000 most abundant clonotypes was used as exploratory dynamics analysis. Separately sequenced CD4+ and CD8+ repertoires were used to assign the CD4 or CD8 phenotype of responding clones. The public sequencing data were trimmed at Q25 with fastp and processed into clonotypes with MiXCR by TCRdb, which kept only in-frame beta chains. Rows are combined by CDR3 protein, so each entry shows the most common genes and DNA. For this entry, the V and J calls and clone size follow TCRdb and not the study's own pipeline. The sample profile shows 550,000 to 600,000 distinct CDR3 sequences; roughly 22% of them were found once. The ten largest clones capture approximately 8% of the sample.

Ficoll-Paque density gradient centrifugation was the method used to isolate PBMCs. Sample: PBMCs or a T cell subset sorted from them (not recorded which). The receptor was derived from an adult woman who had mild COVID-19 (a few samples of this study predate the infection). The sample titles of this study are shuffled in the database, so cell type and time point are left out; the donor was told from shared clones. The chain was built from TRBV4-2 and TRBJ2-1, with TRBD2 matching 10 junction bases. The CDR3 sequence is CASSQGGTSVYNEQFF. The DNA sequence follows: TGTGCCAGCAGCCAAGGGGGGACTAGCGTCTACAATGAGCAGTTCTTC.